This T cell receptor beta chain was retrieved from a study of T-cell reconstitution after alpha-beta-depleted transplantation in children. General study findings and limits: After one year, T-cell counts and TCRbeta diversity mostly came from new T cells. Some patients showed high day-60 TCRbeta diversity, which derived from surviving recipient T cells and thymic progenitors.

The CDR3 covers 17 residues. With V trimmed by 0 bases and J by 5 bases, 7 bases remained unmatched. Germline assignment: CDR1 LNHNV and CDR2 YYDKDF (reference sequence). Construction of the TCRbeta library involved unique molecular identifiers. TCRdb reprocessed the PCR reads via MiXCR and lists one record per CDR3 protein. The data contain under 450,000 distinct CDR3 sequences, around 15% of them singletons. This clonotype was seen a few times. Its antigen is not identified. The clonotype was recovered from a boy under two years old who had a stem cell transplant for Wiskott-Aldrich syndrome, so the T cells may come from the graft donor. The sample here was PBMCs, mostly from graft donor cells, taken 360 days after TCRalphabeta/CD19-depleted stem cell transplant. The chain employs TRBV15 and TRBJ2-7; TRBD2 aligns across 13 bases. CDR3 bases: TGTGCCACCAGCAGAGATAGAGGACTAGCGGGAGTCCACGAGCAGTACTTC. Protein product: CATSRDRGLAGVHEQYF. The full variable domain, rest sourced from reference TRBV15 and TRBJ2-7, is DAMVIQNPRYQVTQFGKPVTLSCSQTLNHNVMYWYQQKSSQAPKLLFHYYDKDFNNEADTPDNFQSRRPNTSFCFLDIRSPGLGDTAMYLCATSRDRGLAGVHEQYFGPGTRLTVT.